The rows below give T cell receptor beta chains drawn from one sample of a study of human T cells and chemical hapten exposure. TCRdb reanalysed the 5' RACE reads using MiXCR and keeps one entry per CDR3 protein. The sample has 150,000 or so distinct CDR3 sequences, 4.1% seen once. These TCRs come from a female donor in good health. The CDR3 runs from the conserved cysteine through the conserved F or W. The D gene is left open where the match is weak. The listing skips clone size in some rows; elsewhere it reads once, few, many or a size class.

CDR3nt: TGTGCCACCAGTGATCTAGGGACAGAGCAGTTCTTC
CDR3aa: CATSDLGTEQFF
v_gene: TRBV24-1
d_gene: .
abundance: many
j_gene: TRBJ2-1

CDR3nt: TGCAGTGCACCCGCTTCCTACGAGCAGTACTTC
CDR3aa: CSAPASYEQYF
v_gene: TRBV20-1
d_gene: .
abundance: many
j_gene: TRBJ2-7

CDR3nt: TGTGCCAGCAATCGCTACAGTAGCAATCAGCCCCAGCATTTT
CDR3aa: CASNRYSSNQPQHF
v_gene: TRBV28
d_gene: .
abundance: many
j_gene: TRBJ1-5

CDR3nt: TGCAGCGTCCAGCAGGGGGAGATCCACAATGAGCAGTTCTTC
CDR3aa: CSVQQGEIHNEQFF
v_gene: TRBV29-1
d_gene: TRBD1
abundance: many
j_gene: TRBJ2-1

CDR3nt: TGTGCCATCAGTGAGTCGGGGACAGGGGCGGGTGAAGCTTTCTTT
CDR3aa: CAISESGTGAGEAFF
v_gene: TRBV10-3
d_gene: TRBD1
abundance: many
j_gene: TRBJ1-1

CDR3nt: TGCAGCACTCGACCTTCTAGCGGGGGCTTGGGGGAGACCCAGTACTTC
CDR3aa: CSTRPSSGGLGETQYF
v_gene: TRBV29-1
d_gene: TRBD2
abundance: many
j_gene: TRBJ2-5

CDR3nt: TGTGCCAGCAGCCAAGCGTCAGCCGCAACTAATGAAAAACTGTTTTTT
CDR3aa: CASSQASAATNEKLFF
v_gene: TRBV14
d_gene: .
abundance: many
j_gene: TRBJ1-4

CDR3nt: TGTGCCAGCAGCTTGAACAGGGCCTACGAGCAGTACTTC
CDR3aa: CASSLNRAYEQYF
v_gene: TRBV5-8
d_gene: .
abundance: .
j_gene: TRBJ2-7

CDR3nt: TGCAGTGCCCTGCCCCCGGTCTATAATTCACCCCTCCACTTT
CDR3aa: CSALPPVYNSPLHF
v_gene: TRBV20-1
d_gene: .
abundance: many
j_gene: TRBJ1-6

CDR3nt: TGTGCCAGCAGCTTAGGGGGAGCGGGGGCACAAGAGACCCAGTACTTC
CDR3aa: CASSLGGAGAQETQYF
v_gene: TRBV7-2
d_gene: TRBD2
abundance: many
j_gene: TRBJ2-5

CDR3nt: TGCAGCGTTAGGGGTTTACTGAACACTGAAGCTTTCTTT
CDR3aa: CSVRGLLNTEAFF
v_gene: TRBV29-1
d_gene: .
abundance: .
j_gene: TRBJ1-1

CDR3nt: TGTGCCAGCAGAAGTCGCCAGGGTGGAGGGTATAATGGCTACACCTTC
CDR3aa: CASRSRQGGGYNGYTF
v_gene: TRBV5-4
d_gene: .
abundance: many
j_gene: TRBJ1-2

CDR3nt: TGCAGCGTTCAGGAGAACACTGAAGCTTTCTTT
CDR3aa: CSVQENTEAFF
v_gene: TRBV29-1
d_gene: .
abundance: many
j_gene: TRBJ1-1

CDR3nt: TGTGCCATCAGTGACCCACGACAGGGGAGCTCCTACAATGAGCAGTTCTTC
CDR3aa: CAISDPRQGSSYNEQFF
v_gene: TRBV10-3
d_gene: TRBD1
abundance: few
j_gene: TRBJ2-1

CDR3nt: TGTGCCAGCAGTTTGGTCCAGGGGAATTCCATGAACACTGAAGCTTTCTTT
CDR3aa: CASSLVQGNSMNTEAFF
v_gene: TRBV12-3/TRBV12-4
d_gene: .
abundance: many
j_gene: TRBJ1-1

CDR3nt: TGCAGCGTTATTGACCCAAGCTCTGGAAACACCATATATTTT
CDR3aa: CSVIDPSSGNTIYF
v_gene: TRBV29-1
d_gene: .
abundance: many
j_gene: TRBJ1-3

CDR3nt: TGTGCCAGCAGCGTAGCTCAGGGACCAGATACGCAGTATTTT
CDR3aa: CASSVAQGPDTQYF
v_gene: TRBV9
d_gene: .
abundance: many
j_gene: TRBJ2-3

CDR3nt: TGTGCCAGCAGCCAAGATGCAGGGATCTACGAGCAGTACTTC
CDR3aa: CASSQDAGIYEQYF
v_gene: TRBV3-1
d_gene: .
abundance: .
j_gene: TRBJ2-7

CDR3nt: TGCAGTGCAAGGGGGAAGAGCGGGGGGGCCGTCGAGACCCAGTACTTC
CDR3aa: CSARGKSGGAVETQYF
v_gene: TRBV20-1
d_gene: TRBD2
abundance: many
j_gene: TRBJ2-5

CDR3nt: TGTGCCAGCAGTAATCGTCGGACAGGAAACGAGCAGTACTTC
CDR3aa: CASSNRRTGNEQYF
v_gene: TRBV7-8
d_gene: TRBD1
abundance: many
j_gene: TRBJ2-7

CDR3nt: TGCAGTGCAAACCCAGGGGCGGGGGGGTTTGTTGAGCAGTTCTTC
CDR3aa: CSANPGAGGFVEQFF
v_gene: TRBV20-1
d_gene: TRBD2
abundance: .
j_gene: TRBJ2-1

CDR3nt: TGTGCCAGCAGCCCCCGACGAGCGGGCGAGCAGTACTTC
CDR3aa: CASSPRRAGEQYF
v_gene: TRBV6-6
d_gene: .
abundance: many
j_gene: TRBJ2-7

CDR3nt: TGCGCCAGCAGCCAGCAACTCAGTTCGGGGGGACTCGGTGAAAAACTGTTTTTT
CDR3aa: CASSQQLSSGGLGEKLFF
v_gene: TRBV4-3
d_gene: .
abundance: many
j_gene: TRBJ1-4

CDR3nt: TGTGCCAGCAGCGCGACAGGGGCGGATACGCAGTATTTT
CDR3aa: CASSATGADTQYF
v_gene: TRBV9
d_gene: TRBD1
abundance: many
j_gene: TRBJ2-3

CDR3nt: TGTGCCACCAGTGGAGCCACAGATACGCAGTATTTT
CDR3aa: CATSGATDTQYF
v_gene: TRBV24-1
d_gene: .
abundance: many
j_gene: TRBJ2-3

CDR3nt: TGCGCCAGCAGCTGGGACAGGGGGAACACTGAAGCTTTCTTT
CDR3aa: CASSWDRGNTEAFF
v_gene: TRBV5-1
d_gene: TRBD1
abundance: many
j_gene: TRBJ1-1

CDR3nt: TGCAGCGTTCAAACGGGACAGACTACCTACGAGCAGTACTTC
CDR3aa: CSVQTGQTTYEQYF
v_gene: TRBV29-1
d_gene: TRBD1
abundance: many
j_gene: TRBJ2-7

CDR3nt: TGCAGCGTTGGTGGTGGAGTAGGAAATCAGCCCCAGCATTTT
CDR3aa: CSVGGGVGNQPQHF
v_gene: TRBV29-1
d_gene: .
abundance: .
j_gene: TRBJ1-5

CDR3nt: TGTGCCAGCAGCCAAGAAGCGGGCGGTGATTCACCCCTCCACTTT
CDR3aa: CASSQEAGGDSPLHF
v_gene: TRBV4-2
d_gene: .
abundance: many
j_gene: TRBJ1-6

CDR3nt: TGTGCCAGCAGCGTAATCCGCACAGATACGCAGTATTTT
CDR3aa: CASSVIRTDTQYF
v_gene: TRBV9
d_gene: .
abundance: many
j_gene: TRBJ2-3

CDR3nt: TGCAGTGCTATCTGGGATAACAGGGTCTACGAGCAGTACTTC
CDR3aa: CSAIWDNRVYEQYF
v_gene: TRBV20-1
d_gene: .
abundance: many
j_gene: TRBJ2-7

CDR3nt: TGTGCCAGCAGCCCGACAGGGTGGGGAGACACCGGGGAGCTGTTTTTT
CDR3aa: CASSPTGWGDTGELFF
v_gene: TRBV13
d_gene: TRBD1
abundance: many
j_gene: TRBJ2-2

CDR3nt: TGCGCCAGCAGTACGGACAGGAACTATGGCTACACCTTC
CDR3aa: CASSTDRNYGYTF
v_gene: TRBV5-1
d_gene: TRBD1
abundance: many
j_gene: TRBJ1-2

CDR3nt: TGCAGCGGTCTACTAGCGGGGGGGGGATGCGGAGAGACCCAGTACTTC
CDR3aa: CSGLLAGGGCGETQYF
v_gene: TRBV29-1
d_gene: TRBD2
abundance: few
j_gene: TRBJ2-5

CDR3nt: TGTGCCAGCAGCCCCAGGACAGCGAACCAAGAGACCCAGTACTTC
CDR3aa: CASSPRTANQETQYF
v_gene: TRBV7-2
d_gene: .
abundance: many
j_gene: TRBJ2-5

CDR3nt: TGTGCCAGCAGCTTAGCGCCGGGCGGGGGGCCAGGGGATACGCAGTATTTT
CDR3aa: CASSLAPGGGPGDTQYF
v_gene: TRBV7-2
d_gene: TRBD2
abundance: many
j_gene: TRBJ2-3

CDR3nt: TGTGCCAGCTCCATGGACAGGGGGTACAATGAGCAGTTCTTC
CDR3aa: CASSMDRGYNEQFF
v_gene: TRBV18
d_gene: TRBD1
abundance: few
j_gene: TRBJ2-1

CDR3nt: TGTGCCAGCAGCTTGGCAGGGGGGGGCCGGAGCACAGATACGCAGTATTTT
CDR3aa: CASSLAGGGRSTDTQYF
v_gene: TRBV5-4
d_gene: .
abundance: many
j_gene: TRBJ2-3

CDR3nt: TGTGCCAGCAGTTGTCTAGATACGCAGTATTTT
CDR3aa: CASSCLDTQYF
v_gene: TRBV12-3/TRBV12-4
d_gene: .
abundance: .
j_gene: TRBJ2-3

CDR3nt: TGTGCCAGCAGCCAAGCCGGGACAGGGCTGTCAGCTTTCTTT
CDR3aa: CASSQAGTGLSAFF
v_gene: TRBV3-1
d_gene: TRBD1
abundance: many
j_gene: TRBJ1-1

CDR3nt: TGTGCCAGCAGATCCTCGGCGGTCATAGCGGGGTCCTACAATGAGCAGTTCTTC
CDR3aa: CASRSSAVIAGSYNEQFF
v_gene: TRBV7-9
d_gene: TRBD2
abundance: many
j_gene: TRBJ2-1

CDR3nt: TGTGCCAGCTCACCACCGGCCGGATATGGCTACACCTTC
CDR3aa: CASSPPAGYGYTF
v_gene: TRBV18
d_gene: .
abundance: many
j_gene: TRBJ1-2

CDR3nt: TGTGCCAGCAGCTTAGGGGGTGGGGGCAATCAGCCCCAGCATTTT
CDR3aa: CASSLGGGGNQPQHF
v_gene: TRBV7-2
d_gene: .
abundance: many
j_gene: TRBJ1-5

CDR3nt: TGTGCCAGCAGTACCGGGACAGGGGCCTACGAGCAGTACTTC
CDR3aa: CASSTGTGAYEQYF
v_gene: TRBV12-3/TRBV12-4
d_gene: TRBD1
abundance: many
j_gene: TRBJ2-7

CDR3nt: TGTGCCAGCAGTTTAGCGCCACTAGCGGGGGCAGATACGCAGTATTTT
CDR3aa: CASSLAPLAGADTQYF
v_gene: TRBV12-3/TRBV12-4
d_gene: TRBD2
abundance: .
j_gene: TRBJ2-3

CDR3nt: TGCGCCAGCAGCCAAAACCCGGGACAGGGTGTATTTTTT
CDR3aa: CASSQNPGQGVFF
v_gene: TRBV4-3
d_gene: TRBD1
abundance: .
j_gene: TRBJ1-4

CDR3nt: TGCAGTGCTAGTCCCGCGGTCGGGGGGCCACTAGGGGAGCAGTTCTTC
CDR3aa: CSASPAVGGPLGEQFF
v_gene: TRBV20-1
d_gene: .
abundance: many
j_gene: TRBJ2-1

CDR3nt: TGTGCCAGCTCCCCGGGACAGGGGCTCTCCGAGCAGTACTTC
CDR3aa: CASSPGQGLSEQYF
v_gene: TRBV18
d_gene: TRBD1
abundance: few
j_gene: TRBJ2-7

CDR3nt: TGCAGTGCTAGAGAGACAGGGGGCTTCTACAATGAGCAGTTCTTC
CDR3aa: CSARETGGFYNEQFF
v_gene: TRBV20-1
d_gene: TRBD1
abundance: many
j_gene: TRBJ2-1

CDR3nt: TGTGCCAGTAGTAAGTACTCCCCGGGAGAGAATGAAAAACTGTTTTTT
CDR3aa: CASSKYSPGENEKLFF
v_gene: TRBV19
d_gene: .
abundance: few
j_gene: TRBJ1-4

CDR3nt: TGTGCCAGCTCACCGGGACAGGGGGTCTACGAGCAGTACTTC
CDR3aa: CASSPGQGVYEQYF
v_gene: TRBV18
d_gene: TRBD1
abundance: many
j_gene: TRBJ2-7